This section outlines one T cell receptor beta chain sequence together with its context. The data derive from a study of T cells in localized non-small cell lung cancer. TCRdb's table, derived via immunoSEQ multiplex PCR, lists solely in-frame clones and lacks some. In the table there are approximately 89,000 clones, around three quarters of which are singletons. This CDR3 region has 14 residues. V was cut by 5 bases and J by 6 bases, with 17 bases left in between. Germline CDR1 MDHEN, CDR2 SYDVKM. J is TRBJ2-7 and V is TRBV28; perhaps TRBD2 as D (5 bases). The material sequenced was PBMCs, taken before any cancer treatment. The sequence was obtained from a man aged 35 to 69 with stage II squamous cell lung carcinoma. As DNA, the CDR3 is TGTGCCAGCAGTCAGAGAAACTCCCGGGGCGAGCAGTACTTC. Translating gives CASSQRNSRGEQYF.